This T cell receptor beta chain originates from a study of control samples from healthy donors and cancer patients. The CDR3 loop spans 11 amino acids. Germline CDR1 GTSNPN, CDR2 SVGIG (reference sequence). Trimming removed 3 bases at V and 7 bases at J, with 8 bases between. TCRdb's copy holds only in-frame clones and misses some; the assay was immunoSEQ multiplex PCR. The sample has 120,000 or so clones, around 86% seen once. Material for sequencing was blood. The chain joins TRBV30 to TRBJ2-3; D unclear. This TCR was sampled from a man between 35 and 55 years old in good health. CDR3: CAWRGFNTQYF. CDR3 DNA: TGTGCCTGGAGAGGCTTTAATACGCAGTATTTT.